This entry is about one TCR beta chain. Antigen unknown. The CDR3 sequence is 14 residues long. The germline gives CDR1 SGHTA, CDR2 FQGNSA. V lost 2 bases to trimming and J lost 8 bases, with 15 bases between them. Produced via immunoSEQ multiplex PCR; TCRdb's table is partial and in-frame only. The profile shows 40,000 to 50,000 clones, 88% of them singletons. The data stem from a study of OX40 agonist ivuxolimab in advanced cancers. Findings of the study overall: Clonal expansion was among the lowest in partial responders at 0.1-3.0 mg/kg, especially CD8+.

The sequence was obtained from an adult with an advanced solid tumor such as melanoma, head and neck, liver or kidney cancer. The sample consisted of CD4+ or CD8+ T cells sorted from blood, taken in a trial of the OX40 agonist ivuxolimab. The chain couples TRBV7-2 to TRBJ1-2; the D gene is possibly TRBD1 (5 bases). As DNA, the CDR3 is TGTGCCAGCAGCTTAACGAGAGGGGCAAGCGGCTACACCTTC. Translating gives CASSLTRGASGYTF. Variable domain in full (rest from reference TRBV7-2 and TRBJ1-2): GAGVSQSPSNKVTEKGKDVELRCDPISGHTALYWYRQSLGQGLEFLIYFQGNSAPDKSGLPSDRFSAERTGGSVSTLTIQRTQQEDSAVYLCASSLTRGASGYTFGSGTRLTVV.